The rows below give T cell receptor beta chains drawn from one sample of a study of CD8 T cells in Susac syndrome. TCRdb reprocessed the immunoSEQ multiplex PCR reads with MiXCR, giving one entry per CDR3 protein. The sample has some 300,000 distinct CDR3 sequences; 65% to 90% are singletons. The sample taken for sequencing was CD8+ T cells from PBMCs. The source is a human donor with multiple sclerosis. Each CDR3 is given with its conserved first and last residue. Each record gives: D gene, clone size, J gene, V gene, CDR3 protein, CDR3 DNA. A D gene is named only where the DNA matches it firmly. Clone size, where shown, is once, few, many, or a class for clones that have expanded.

-	few	TRBJ1-5	TRBV27	CASSKGGGQPQHF	TGTGCCAGCTCCAAAGGTGGCGGGCAGCCCCAGCATTTT
-	-	TRBJ1-5	TRBV19	CASSILDRNNQPQHF	TGTGCCAGTAGTATCTTAGACAGGAATAATCAGCCCCAGCATTTT
TRBD1	-	TRBJ1-6	TRBV19	CASSPGQTPLHF	TGTGCCAGTAGTCCGGGACAGACACCCCTCCACTTT
-	-	TRBJ1-1	TRBV7-6	CASSPGASTEAFF	TGTGCCAGCAGCCCAGGCGCTTCCACTGAAGCTTTCTTT
-	-	TRBJ1-5	TRBV28	CASNLREQPSNQPQHF	TGTGCCAGCAACCTTCGGGAGCAGCCTAGCAATCAGCCCCAGCATTTT
-	few	TRBJ2-7	TRBV29-1	CSVVGTSYEQYF	TGCAGCGTTGTCGGGACGTCCTACGAGCAGTACTTC
TRBD2	few	TRBJ2-5	TRBV28	CASSPDSGYQETQYF	TGTGCCAGCAGTCCAGATAGCGGGTACCAAGAGACCCAGTACTTC
-	many	TRBJ2-7	TRBV27	CASSLVGSSYEQYF	TGTGCCAGCAGCTTGGTGGGGAGCTCCTACGAGCAGTACTTC
-	-	TRBJ2-7	TRBV7-2	CASSPPDGLSYEQYF	TGTGCCAGCAGCCCACCGGACGGACTCTCCTACGAGCAGTACTTC
TRBD2	few	TRBJ2-3	TRBV12-3/TRBV12-4	CASSPSGRRADTQYF	TGTGCCAGCAGTCCTAGCGGGAGGAGAGCAGATACGCAGTATTTT
TRBD1	once	TRBJ2-2	TRBV7-2	CASSLRDSYNGELFF	TGTGCCAGCAGCCTAAGGGACAGCTATAACGGGGAGCTGTTTTTT
TRBD1	-	TRBJ2-1	TRBV27	CASSPTGGNEQFF	TGTGCCAGCAGTCCGACAGGGGGCAATGAGCAGTTCTTC
-	-	TRBJ2-7	TRBV27	CASSFGGGNSYEQYF	TGTGCCAGCAGTTTTGGGGGTGGCAACTCCTACGAGCAGTACTTC
TRBD1	-	TRBJ1-1	TRBV7-6	CASSFRTGTGNTEAFF	TGTGCCAGCAGCTTCCGAACCGGGACAGGGAACACTGAAGCTTTCTTT
-	few	TRBJ1-2	TRBV7-9	CASSPPGANYGYTF	TGTGCCAGCAGCCCCCCTGGAGCTAACTATGGCTACACCTTC
-	-	TRBJ1-1	TRBV30	CAWSVDVNTEAFF	TGTGCCTGGAGTGTAGACGTTAACACTGAAGCTTTCTTT
TRBD2	-	TRBJ2-3	TRBV3-1	CASSQDDVSLAGVTDTQYF	TGTGCCAGCAGCCAAGATGACGTTAGTCTAGCGGGAGTAACAGATACGCAGTATTTT
-	-	TRBJ2-1	TRBV24-1	CATSGASGTGYNEQFF	TGTGCCACCAGTGGGGCTAGCGGGACAGGCTACAATGAGCAGTTCTTC
-	-	TRBJ2-1	TRBV25-1	CASSEYAGVNNEQFF	TGTGCCAGCAGTGAATATGCCGGGGTGAACAATGAGCAGTTCTTC
-	-	TRBJ2-3	TRBV10-2	CASRGGRGGDTQYF	TGCGCCAGCAGAGGGGGGAGAGGTGGAGATACGCAGTATTTT
TRBD1	once	TRBJ1-1	TRBV30	CALTGTGGTEAFF	TGTGCCTTAACCGGGACAGGGGGCACTGAAGCTTTCTTT
TRBD2	few	TRBJ2-2	TRBV11-2	CASSLDPAGVLGELFF	TGTGCCAGCAGCTTAGATCCGGCGGGAGTGCTTGGGGAGCTGTTTTTT
TRBD1	-	TRBJ1-5	TRBV19	CASTVTGASWNQPQHF	TGTGCCAGCACAGTGACAGGGGCCTCTTGGAATCAGCCCCAGCATTTT
TRBD2	-	TRBJ2-7	TRBV9	CASSAGGGAPYEQYF	TGTGCCAGCAGCGCCGGCGGGGGGGCACCCTACGAGCAGTACTTC
TRBD1	-	TRBJ2-7	TRBV7-9	CASSQQTGSYEQYF	TGTGCCAGCAGCCAGCAGACAGGGAGCTACGAGCAGTACTTC
-	-	TRBJ1-1	TRBV5-1	CASSLYQGNTEAFF	TGCGCCAGCAGCTTGTATCAGGGGAACACTGAAGCTTTCTTT
-	once	TRBJ2-7	TRBV7-9	CASSTPTGATYEQYF	TGTGCCAGCAGCACCCCCACAGGCGCGACCTACGAGCAGTACTTC
TRBD2	once	TRBJ2-1	TRBV20-1	CSARPGTSGRTFHEQFF	TGCAGTGCTAGGCCCGGGACTAGCGGGAGGACTTTCCATGAGCAGTTCTTC
-	-	TRBJ1-1	TRBV9	CASSVGLSGAEAFF	TGTGCCAGCAGCGTTGGACTATCGGGGGCTGAAGCTTTCTTT
-	-	TRBJ2-6	TRBV19	CASIGTRSGANVLTF	TGTGCCAGTATAGGCACGCGCTCTGGGGCCAACGTCCTGACTTTC
TRBD2	-	TRBJ2-2	TRBV5-6	CASTASGSLFGELFF	TGTGCCAGCACGGCTAGCGGGAGTTTATTCGGGGAGCTGTTTTTT
TRBD1	-	TRBJ2-5	TRBV12-3/TRBV12-4	CASSFSGQGEETQYF	TGTGCCAGCAGTTTTTCGGGACAGGGAGAAGAGACCCAGTACTTC
-	-	TRBJ2-3	TRBV28	CASSFHVADTQYF	TGTGCCAGCAGTTTCCACGTTGCAGATACGCAGTATTTT
-	-	TRBJ2-1	TRBV30	CAWSVRIDPSSYNEQFF	TGTGCCTGGAGTGTACGAATTGACCCGAGCTCCTACAATGAGCAGTTCTTC
-	-	TRBJ2-3	TRBV9	CASSGVLTDTQYF	TGTGCCAGCAGCGGTGTACTCACAGATACGCAGTATTTT
-	-	TRBJ2-5	TRBV7-9	CASSSISGTQYF	TGTGCCAGCAGCTCGATATCTGGGACCCAGTACTTC
-	-	TRBJ2-3	TRBV27	CASSLSLGADTQYF	TGTGCCAGCAGCCTTAGTCTGGGCGCAGATACGCAGTATTTT
-	-	TRBJ2-7	TRBV12-3/TRBV12-4	CASSLGQDSYEQYF	TGTGCCAGCAGTTTAGGACAGGACTCCTACGAGCAGTACTTC
TRBD2	-	TRBJ2-3	TRBV27	CASSWVAGDGTDTQYF	TGTGCCAGCAGTTGGGTAGCGGGAGATGGGACAGATACGCAGTATTTT